The next 26 T cell receptor beta chains were all read from a single sample in a study of monozygotic twins with inflammatory bowel disease. TCRdb processed the 5' RACE reads again and assigns one entry to each CDR3 protein, with no DNA. This sample's table reports a few hundred thousand distinct CDR3 sequences. Input material: blood. The receptor set was obtained from a human donor with ulcerative colitis or Crohn's disease, or a healthy co-twin of an affected twin (not recorded which).

This chain connects TRBV12-5 to TRBJ2-7; TCRdb picks TRBD1, but there is no DNA to check that call. The CDR3 spans 12 residues. Germline V gene data show CDR1 as LGHNT and CDR2 as FRNRAP. CDR3 sequence reads: CASGQDSYEQYF.

V and J are TRBV29-1 and TRBJ2-5; TCRdb reports TRBD1, a call that lacks DNA to check it against. Germline V CDR1 and CDR2: SQVTM, ANQGSEA. The CDR3 runs to 13 residues. The CDR3 here is CSVERGPTETQYF.

The chain carries TRBV7-2 and TRBJ2-7; the D call from TCRdb, TRBD1, cannot be confirmed without DNA. The V gene's germline CDR1 is SGHTA and CDR2 FQGNSA. CDR3 size: 15 residues. The CDR3 spells CASSLAGRGTYEQYF.

J is TRBJ1-1 and V is TRBV7-2; with no DNA, the TCRdb D assignment of TRBD1 cannot be verified. CDR1 and CDR2 from the germline V gene are SGHTA and FQGNSA. The CDR3 contains 15 residues. The CDR3 is CASSLEAGGNTEAFF.

This chain uses TRBV29-1 with TRBJ2-1; TCRdb's assignment of TRBD2 cannot be checked, as there is no DNA. This CDR3 is 15 amino acids long. Per the germline V gene, CDR1 is SQVTM and CDR2 is ANQGSEA. CDR3 in amino acids: CSAGLAGGRYNEQFF.

The chain recombines TRBV7-9 with TRBJ1-6; absent DNA, TCRdb's TRBD1 call cannot be checked. This CDR3 is built from 12 residues. Germline V gene sequence: CDR1 SEHNR, CDR2 FQNEAQ (reference sequence). The CDR3 loop reads CASGHPNSPLHF.

The chain employs TRBV13 and TRBJ1-5; as DNA is missing, the TRBD1 call by TCRdb cannot be tested. Germline V gene data show CDR1 as PRHDT and CDR2 as FYEKMQ (reference sequence). The CDR3 is 15 residues long. The CDR3 sequence: CASSLGGQGTRPQHF.

The gene calls are TRBV19 and TRBJ2-4. Germline values: CDR1 LNHDA, CDR2 SQIVND (reference sequence). CDR3 size: 14 residues. The CDR3 here is CASSIMLAKNIQYF.

V gene TRBV7-2 combines with J gene TRBJ2-1; the TCRdb D gene call, TRBD1, has no DNA to confirm it. The CDR3 is 16 amino acids. Germline assignment: CDR1 SGHTA and CDR2 FQGNSA. CDR3 sequence reads: CASSLEGWQGVDEQFF.

The chain combines TRBV6-6 with TRBJ1-1; TCRdb gives TRBD1 as the D gene, but with no DNA this cannot be confirmed. The CDR3 sequence is 14 residues long. The germline gives CDR1 MNHNY, CDR2 SVGAGI (reference sequence). CDR3 region: CASSPGVYGTEAFF.

The chain uses TRBV5-1 and TRBJ1-1. Germline CDR1 reads SGHRS; CDR2 reads YFSETQ. The CDR3 runs 12 residues. The CDR3 is CASKLENTEAFF.

J is TRBJ2-7 and V is TRBV5-1; TCRdb lists TRBD2, though no DNA is available to test this call. The CDR3 loop spans 14 amino acids. Germline assignment: CDR1 SGHRS and CDR2 YFSETQ. This CDR3 reads CASSQGLLGSEQYF.

J is TRBJ2-1 and V is TRBV5-1; TCRdb selects TRBD2, and the lack of DNA leaves this call unchecked. The CDR3 loop spans 17 amino acids. Germline CDR1 is SGHRS and CDR2 is YFSETQ. This chain's CDR3 is CASSSWASGGVSNEQFF.

The V and J genes are TRBV5-1 and TRBJ2-1; TCRdb indicates TRBD1, and absent DNA this call remains unverified. The length of the CDR3 is 14 residues. CDR1 and CDR2 from the germline V gene are SGHRS and YFSETQ. The CDR3: CASSLVDRDDEQFF.

CDR3 amino acids: CASSLGSGGYANTGELFF. The chain couples TRBV5-1 to TRBJ2-2; TCRdb indicates TRBD1, and absent DNA this call remains unverified. This CDR3 is 18 amino acids long. Looked up from germline, CDR1 is SGHRS and CDR2 is YFSETQ.

The J gene is TRBJ1-5, the V gene TRBV7-9; with no DNA, the TCRdb D assignment of TRBD1 cannot be verified. Germline values: CDR1 SEHNR, CDR2 FQNEAQ (reference sequence). The CDR3 extends over 16 amino acids. CDR3 region: CASSPGTKASNQPQHF.

This chain uses TRBV6-2 or TRBV6-3 with TRBJ2-7; TCRdb gives TRBD2 as the D gene, but with no DNA this cannot be confirmed. The CDR3 loop spans 16 amino acids. Looked up from germline, CDR1 is MNHEY and CDR2 is SVGEGT. CDR3 amino acids: CASSSLAGGNSYEQYF.

The chain uses TRBV5-1 and TRBJ1-2; checking the TCRdb D call of TRBD1 is not possible without DNA. This CDR3 contains 13 residues. Germline V gene lookup returns CDR1 SGHRS and CDR2 YFSETQ. The CDR3 protein is CASRPGQGYGYTF.

This chain joins TRBV6-5 and TRBJ1-1; absent DNA, TCRdb's TRBD1 call cannot be checked. The CDR3 extends over 13 amino acids. Germline V CDR1 and CDR2: MNHEY, SVGAGI. CDR3 protein: CASSYHRDRGAFF.

The chain carries TRBV7-8 and TRBJ2-7; TCRdb's D gene call, TRBD1, goes unchecked for lack of DNA. Germline V gene lookup returns CDR1 SGHVS and CDR2 FQNEAQ. The CDR3 extends over 15 amino acids. The CDR3 protein is CASSLTQGTEYEQYF.

This rearrangement joins TRBV20-1 to TRBJ1-4; TCRdb reports TRBD1, a call that lacks DNA to check it against. The CDR3 totals 13 residues. From germline, CDR1 is DFQATT and CDR2 SNEGSKA (reference sequence). The CDR3 region is CSAARDSGEKLFF.

J is TRBJ2-3 and V is TRBV7-3. CDR1 and CDR2 (germline): SGHTA, FQGTGA. CDR3 length: 14 amino acids. The CDR3 is CASSLTARADTQYF.

The CDR3 spells CASSLASKAGKGYEQFF. J is TRBJ2-1 and V is TRBV5-1; the D gene TCRdb calls, TRBD1, cannot be checked with no DNA. Looked up from germline, CDR1 is SGHRS and CDR2 is YFSETQ. The CDR3 runs to 17 residues.

V gene TRBV2 combines with J gene TRBJ1-5. The CDR3 spans 15 residues. The germline V gene has CDR1 SNHLY and CDR2 FYNNEI. The chain's CDR3 is CASTTTLGMGQPQHF.

The chain couples TRBV3-1 to TRBJ2-7; checking the TCRdb D call of TRBD1 is not possible without DNA. The CDR3 extends over 15 amino acids. The germline V gene has CDR1 LGHDT and CDR2 YNNKEL (reference sequence). CDR3 protein: CASSPGEGAGTGKYF.

This sequence joins TRBV9 and TRBJ1-2. The CDR3 is 14 residues long. In germline, CDR1 is SGDLS, CDR2 YYNGEE. CDR3 in amino acids: CASSVGGGPYGYTF.